The 5 T cell receptor beta chains listed next were all sequenced from one sample in a study of cytomegalovirus exposure and HLA in healthy donors. PCR employed 60 Vbeta and 13 Jbeta primers. Assay used: immunoSEQ multiplex PCR; TCRdb lists only in-frame clones, some missing. The sample yields about 130,000 clones, about a sixth seen once. Sequencing was done on a sample of PBMCs. These receptors originate from a female donor in good health and CMV-seropositive.

V usage is TRBV28 and J usage is TRBJ1-3; D may be TRBD1 (6 bases). V lost 6 bases and J lost 0, with 12 bases in between. The length of the CDR3 is 15 residues. Germline loops: CDR1 MDHEN, CDR2 SYDVKM. This CDR3 is CASSLGGSSGNTIYF. The CDR3 bases are TGTGCCAGCAGCCTAGGGGGAAGCTCTGGAAACACCATATATTTT.

This clone showed up just a few times. Additional DNA sequences in this sample encode the identical CDR3. The rearrangement links TRBV30 to TRBJ2-3; TRBD1 is a possible D gene (5 bases). This CDR3 is 11 amino acids long. The germline V and J ends were trimmed by 1 base and 6 bases, with 5 bases remaining between them. Germline assignment: CDR1 GTSNPN and CDR2 SVGIG (reference sequence). This chain's CDR3 is CAWSEGDTQYF. CDR3 bases: TGTGCCTGGAGTGAGGGGGATACGCAGTATTTT.

V and J are TRBV28 and TRBJ1-5, with D perhaps TRBD1 (6 bases). This CDR3 comprises 12 residues. Deletions cut 7 bases from V and 5 bases from J, with 9 bases between. Germline V lookup: CDR1 MDHEN, CDR2 SYDVKM. Written as DNA, the CDR3 is TGTGCCAGCACCAGGGGACATCAGCCCCAGCATTTT. This sequence encodes CASTRGHQPQHF.

The sample holds a few counts of this clone. The chain has TRBV19 and TRBJ2-7; TRBD2 matches at 14 bases. The CDR3 runs 16 residues. The V and J ends lost 3 bases and 7 bases, in that order; junction bases with no gene match: 8. Per the germline V gene, CDR1 is LNHDA and CDR2 is SQIVND (reference sequence). The CDR3 loop is CASSIKGLAGAREQYF. The CDR3 bases are TGTGCCAGTAGTATTAAGGGACTAGCGGGAGCGAGGGAGCAGTACTTC.

This clone was counted between two and nine times. The rearrangement links TRBV27 to TRBJ2-7, with 11 bases lining up with TRBD2. CDR3 size: 15 residues. Germline assignment: CDR1 MNHEY and CDR2 SMNVEV (reference sequence). V trimming: 3 bases; J trimming: 5 bases; junction bases outside the gene matches: 6. The CDR3 region is CASSFTSGSRDEQYF. CDR3 coding DNA: TGTGCCAGCAGTTTTACTAGCGGGAGTAGAGACGAGCAGTACTTC.